Following are 8 T cell receptor beta chains from one sample sequenced in a study of cytomegalovirus exposure and HLA in healthy donors. PCR involved 60 Vbeta and 13 Jbeta primers. Some clones are missing from TCRdb's copy, which holds only in-frame ones; the method was immunoSEQ multiplex PCR. The sample carries about 160,000 clones, roughly 75% recorded once. Sequences were obtained from PBMCs. Source of these receptors: a female donor in good health and CMV-seronegative.

The chain has TRBV19 and TRBJ2-5; D is possibly TRBD2 (5 bases). The V and J ends lost 3 bases and 1 base respectively, with 9 bases between them. Per germline, CDR1 LNHDA and CDR2 SQIVND (reference sequence). This CDR3 region has 14 residues. CDR3 in DNA: TGTGCCAGTAGTATCGGCGGGTCCCAAGAGACCCAGTACTTC. Its translation: CASSIGGSQETQYF. The whole variable domain, filled in from reference TRBV19 and TRBJ2-5, reads DGGITQSPKYLFRKEGQNVTLSCEQNLNHDAMYWYRQDPGQGLRLIYYSQIVNDFQKGDIAEGYSVSREKKESFPLTVTSAQKNPTAFYLCASSIGGSQETQYFGPGTRLLVL.

This clone was detected only once. The V and J genes are TRBV28 and TRBJ1-4; the D gene is possibly TRBD1 (5 bases). The CDR3 sequence is 12 residues long. Germline V gene data show CDR1 as MDHEN and CDR2 as SYDVKM. Between the trimmed V and J ends, which lost 6 bases and 8 bases, there was a span of 10 bases. The CDR3 DNA follows: TGTGCCAGCAGCGACAGCCTAGAAAAACTGTTTTTT. Translating it yields CASSDSLEKLFF. Together with reference TRBV28 and TRBJ1-4, the CDR3 gives the full variable domain: DVKVTQSSRYLVKRTGEKVFLECVQDMDHENMFWYRQDPGLGLRLIYFSYDVKMKEKGDIPEGYSVSREKKERFSLILESASTNQTSMYLCASSDSLEKLFFGSGTQLSVL.

This rearrangement joins TRBV5-4 to TRBJ2-7; 7 positions match TRBD2. The germline V gene encodes CDR1 SGHNT and CDR2 YYREEE (reference sequence). With V trimmed by 6 bases and J by 0 bases, 12 bases remained unmatched. There are 16 residues in the CDR3. The CDR3: CASTPPRLAVSYEQYF. CDR3 bases: TGTGCCAGCACCCCTCCCCGGCTAGCGGTCTCCTACGAGCAGTACTTC. The variable domain in full, with the rest retrieved from reference TRBV5-4 and TRBJ2-7, is ETGVTQSPTHLIKTRGQQVTLRCSSQSGHNTVSWYQQALGQGPQFIFQYYREEENGRGNFPPRFSGLQFPNYSSELNVNALELDDSALYLCASTPPRLAVSYEQYFGPGTRLTVT.

In its sample, this clone was seen once. The chain recombines TRBV28 with TRBJ2-1; 8 bases fit TRBD2. Trimming cost V 6 bases and J 7 bases; bases outside gene matches: 11. CDR1 is MDHEN, CDR2 SYDVKM, per germline. The CDR3 covers 15 residues. The CDR3 DNA is TGTGCCAGCAGCCCCCCAAGCGGGAGCCCTAATGAGCAGTTCTTC. Residues: CASSPPSGSPNEQFF. Looking up the rest from reference TRBV28 and TRBJ2-1 gives the full variable domain: DVKVTQSSRYLVKRTGEKVFLECVQDMDHENMFWYRQDPGLGLRLIYFSYDVKMKEKGDIPEGYSVSREKKERFSLILESASTNQTSMYLCASSPPSGSPNEQFFGPGTRLTVL.

The chain carries TRBV7-9 and TRBJ2-7, with 7 bases that match TRBD1. Looked up from germline, CDR1 is SEHNR and CDR2 is FQNEAQ (reference sequence). This CDR3 contains 14 residues. The V and J ends lost 5 bases and 3 bases, in that order; junction bases with no gene match: 7. The CDR3 DNA reads TGTGCCAGCAGCCGAGGGGGACAGTTCTACGAGCAGTACTTC. This encodes CASSRGGQFYEQYF.

On this clone: The sample has other DNA sequences that encode this CDR3 too. The V gene is TRBV28, the J gene TRBJ1-2; D not certain. CDR3 size: 15 residues. Trimming took 5 bases from V and 0 from J, leaving 13 bases between them. Germline V lookup: CDR1 MDHEN, CDR2 SYDVKM. The CDR3 sequence: CASSPGGRSNYGYTF. CDR3 in DNA: TGTGCCAGCAGTCCCGGCGGAAGGTCTAACTATGGCTACACCTTC.

The chain carries TRBV15 and TRBJ2-2; TRBD2 matches 8 bases. Germline CDR1 and CDR2: LNHNV and YYDKDF (reference sequence). The V and J ends lost 4 bases and 7 bases, in that order; junction bases with no gene match: 8. The CDR3 contains 15 residues. The CDR3 reads CATSKSGSTGGELFF. In DNA, the CDR3 is TGTGCCACCAGCAAGAGCGGGAGTACGGGCGGGGAGCTGTTTTTT.

The CDR3 sequence: CASSPRGGNTEAFF. In nucleotides, the CDR3 is TGTGCCAGTAGCCCGCGAGGGGGTAACACTGAAGCTTTCTTT. J is TRBJ1-1 and V is TRBV19; D perhaps matches TRBD1 (6 bases). There are 14 residues in the CDR3. Trimming cost V 6 bases and J 2 bases, with 13 bases left between them. In germline, CDR1 is LNHDA, CDR2 SQIVND (reference sequence).